Below, 16 T cell receptor beta chains from the same sample are listed, as sequenced in a study of T-cell reconstitution after alpha-beta-depleted transplantation in children. Preparation of the TCRbeta library involved a method that used unique molecular identifiers. Each CDR3 protein is one row after TCRdb ran MiXCR on the PCR reads. The sample contains about 200,000 distinct CDR3 sequences, approximately 15% of which appear only once. Sequences were derived from PBMCs from the stem cell graft donor, sampled from the stem cell graft. These receptors all come from a human donor who donated a stem cell graft to a child with acute lymphoblastic leukemia.

The chain joins TRBV30 to TRBJ2-1, with 12 bases that match TRBD2. This CDR3 has 17 residues. With V trimmed by 3 bases and J by 0 bases, 6 bases remained unmatched. The germline V gene encodes CDR1 GTSNPN and CDR2 SVGIG (reference sequence). The DNA of the CDR3 is TGTGCCTGGAGACTAGCGGGAGGACCTAGCTCCTACAATGAGCAGTTCTTC. Protein sequence: CAWRLAGGPSSYNEQFF.

This clonotype has ten or more counts. This chain joins TRBV6-5 and TRBJ2-1; TRBD1 is a possible D gene (6 bases). The germline CDR1 and CDR2 sequences are MNHEY and SVGAGI. The CDR3 extends over 12 amino acids. The V and J ends lost 5 bases and 7 bases respectively, with 9 bases between them. The CDR3, as DNA: TGTGCCAGCAGTCCTACAGGGAATGAGCAGTTCTTC. Encoded protein: CASSPTGNEQFF.

This clonotype came up many times. The V gene is TRBV25-1, the J gene TRBJ2-7, with 9 bases lining up with TRBD1. CDR3 length equals 16 residues. The germline gives CDR1 MGHDK, CDR2 SYGVNS. Trimming removed 3 bases from V and 2 bases from J; junction bases left unmatched: 8. CDR3 sequence reads: CASSDLRDRVTYEQYF. The CDR3 nucleotides read TGTGCCAGCAGTGATCTCCGGGACAGGGTGACCTACGAGCAGTACTTC.

This clonotype appeared many times. This chain links TRBV15 with TRBJ1-2; D is unresolved. Per the germline V gene, CDR1 is LNHNV and CDR2 is YYDKDF (reference sequence). The CDR3 length is 13 residues. Between the trimmed V and J ends, which lost 3 bases and 4 bases, there was a span of 9 bases. DNA of the CDR3: TGTGCCACCAGCAGCAGTGGCGGCTATGGCTACACCTTC. It specifies CATSSSGGYGYTF.

This clonotype has a count of ten or more. The chain employs TRBV10-3 and TRBJ2-5; 11 positions agree with TRBD2. Germline CDR1 is ENHRY and CDR2 is SYGVKD. J was trimmed by 2 bases and V by 2 bases; bases with no gene match: 7. The length of the CDR3 is 17 residues. The CDR3 loop is CAISEQTSGSWQETQYF. The CDR3 region has the DNA TGTGCCATCAGTGAGCAAACTAGCGGGAGCTGGCAAGAGACCCAGTACTTC.

This clonotype was observed at least ten times. V gene TRBV11-1 combines with J gene TRBJ2-1; no clear D gene. Trimming stripped 3 bases from V and 1 base from J, with 7 bases between. CDR1 SGHAT and CDR2 FQDESV come from the germline V gene (reference sequence). The CDR3 is 14 residues long. The chain's CDR3 is CASSFGTSYNEQFF. CDR3 coding DNA: TGTGCCAGCAGCTTTGGTACGTCCTACAATGAGCAGTTCTTC.

The sample holds many counts of this clonotype. The chain uses TRBV7-8 and TRBJ1-5, with TRBD1 as a possible D gene (5 bases). The CDR3 runs 13 residues. V lost 5 bases, J lost 11 bases, and 16 bases lay in between. The germline gives CDR1 SGHVS, CDR2 FQNEAQ. For the CDR3, the DNA is TGTGCCAGCAGCCCGTGGGGCGCCGAAGCCCAGCATTTT. Translated, it gives CASSPWGAEAQHF.

This clonotype has a handful of counts. V gene TRBV7-8 combines with J gene TRBJ2-5; TRBD2 might be the D (5 bases). The CDR3 runs to 16 residues. V dropped 0 bases and J dropped 5 bases, with 16 bases sitting between them. Per the germline V gene, CDR1 is SGHVS and CDR2 is FQNEAQ. The CDR3 DNA sequence: TGTGCCAGCAGCTTAGCCCCCCCGGGCTGGAGGGAGACCCAGTACTTC. Protein: CASSLAPPGWRETQYF.

The J gene is TRBJ2-5, the V gene TRBV7-8; 7 nucleotides agree with TRBD1. From germline, CDR1 is SGHVS and CDR2 FQNEAQ. The CDR3 extends over 15 amino acids. J lost 4 bases, V lost 5 bases, and 10 bases had no gene match. The CDR3 here is CASSPGTDSPETQYF. For the CDR3, the DNA is TGTGCCAGCAGCCCCGGGACAGACTCTCCAGAGACCCAGTACTTC.

The rearrangement uses TRBV3-1 and TRBJ1-2; TRBD1 matches at 7 bases. This CDR3 region has 15 residues. Germline V gives CDR1 LGHDT, CDR2 YNNKEL (reference sequence). The ends lost 4 bases at V and 4 bases at J; junction bases unmatched: 9. CDR3 in amino acids: CASSRATGDRYGYTF. In DNA form, the CDR3 reads TGTGCCAGCAGCCGCGCAACAGGGGATCGCTATGGCTACACCTTC.

The table lists this clonotype with many counts. The V gene is TRBV7-2, the J gene TRBJ2-5; 8 bases fit TRBD2. The junction had 5 bases not matched to a gene; V was cut back by 2 bases and J by 0 bases. In germline, CDR1 is SGHTA, CDR2 FQGNSA. This CDR3 spans 16 amino acids. CDR3 residues: CASSLSYSGNQETQYF. The CDR3 DNA reads as TGTGCCAGCAGCTTATCTTATAGCGGGAACCAAGAGACCCAGTACTTC.

This clonotype was counted ten times or more. The gene calls are TRBV5-1 and TRBJ2-4; D is possibly TRBD1 or TRBD2 (5 bases each). V dropped 0 bases and J dropped 5 bases, with 9 bases sitting between them. The CDR3 consists of 14 residues. CDR1 is SGHRS and CDR2 is YFSETQ in the germline V gene. CDR3 nucleotides: TGCGCCAGCAGCTTGGGGGACGGGGAAAACATTCAGTACTTC. As protein: CASSLGDGENIQYF.

Of note for this clonotype: At one end the junction does not follow the germline gene, possibly because of a read error. As DNA, the CDR3 is TGTGCCAGCAGAAAGAGTTACAATCAGCGCCAGCATTTT. This codes for CASRKSYNQRQHF. The chain uses TRBV6-1 and TRBJ1-5; D unclear. CDR3 length: 13 amino acids. Germline V gives CDR1 MNHNS, CDR2 SASEGT.

Points on this clonotype: An end of the junction differs from the germline gene, which may be a read error. This CDR3 reads CASSDYTGELFF. The CDR3 nucleotides are TGTGCCAGCAGCGACTACACCGGGGAGCTGTTTTTT. The chain uses TRBV6-4 and TRBJ2-2; D remains unclear. Germline-derived CDR1 and CDR2 are MRHNA and SNTAGT. The CDR3 covers 12 residues.

About this clonotype: The junction departs from germline at one end; a sequencing error may be responsible. This sequence joins TRBV20-1 and TRBJ2-5, with 9 bases aligning to TRBD2. The CDR3 extends over 17 amino acids. Germline V CDR1 and CDR2: DFQATT, SNEGSKA (reference sequence). In DNA form, the CDR3 reads TGCTGTGCTAGCGGGACTAGCTTAGGGAATCCAGGAGAGACCCAGTACTTC. Translating gives CCASGTSLGNPGETQYF.

This clonotype was counted at least ten times. The CDR3 loop reads CASRILAGEFYEQYF. The CDR3, as DNA: TGTGCCAGCAGGATACTAGCGGGGGAGTTCTACGAGCAGTACTTC. This rearrangement joins TRBV6-1 to TRBJ2-7; the match to TRBD2 covers 11 bases. Unmatched junction bases numbered 7, after V lost 6 bases and J lost 3 bases. The CDR3 length is 15 residues. Germline CDR1 MNHNS, CDR2 SASEGT.